Following are 14 T cell receptor beta chains from one sample sequenced in a study of T cell responses to AZD1222 COVID-19 vaccine (dated by TCRdb to 2020 to 2023). Preparation of the library involved the immunoSEQ multiplex PCR assay. The table was pulled from immuneACCESS by TCRdb, which kept in-frame rearrangements only. Such tables lose some clones; where checked, under half of the loss comes from unresolved V genes, and the rest has no known cause. In all, the sample holds around 170,000 clones, and around 90% of those were seen once. The ten largest make up 0.99% of the sample. The time point label on this specimen signifies: baseline before first vaccination. The sequencing here drew on peripheral blood, taken on day 0 of AZD1222 vaccination. The receptors originated from an adult in good health.

V usage is TRBV3-1 (or the pseudogene TRBV3-2) and J usage is TRBJ2-3, with D tentatively TRBD1 (6 bases). Trimming shortened V by 4 bases and J by 0 bases, and 8 bases separated the two germline ends. This CDR3 spans 14 amino acids. CDR1 LGHDT and CDR2 YNNKEL come from the germline V gene (reference sequence). As DNA, the CDR3 is TGTGCCAGCAGCCTACAGGGAAGCACAGATACGCAGTATTTT. It is translated as CASSLQGSTDTQYF.

The rearrangement uses TRBV10-3 and TRBJ1-6; maybe TRBD1 (5 bases). The length of the CDR3 is 14 residues. Trimming stripped 8 bases from V and 5 bases from J, with 13 bases between. The germline gives CDR1 ENHRY, CDR2 SYGVKD. CDR3 DNA sequence: TGTGCCATCCGCCCCGGGACGGATAATTCACCCCTCCACTTT. It codes for CAIRPGTDNSPLHF.

The chain uses TRBV3-1 (or the pseudogene TRBV3-2) and TRBJ2-3, with D possibly being TRBD1 or TRBD2 (5 bases each). This CDR3 region has 14 residues. Germline loops: CDR1 LGHDT, CDR2 YNNKEL (reference sequence). V was pared by 4 bases and J by 5 bases, with 13 bases between. This chain's CDR3 is CASSPGHAGDTQYF. Here the CDR3 DNA reads TGTGCCAGCAGCCCCGGACATGCGGGAGATACGCAGTATTTT.

The chain links TRBV3-1 (or the pseudogene TRBV3-2) to TRBJ2-7; D may match TRBD1 or TRBD2 (5 bases each). Germline values: CDR1 LGHDT, CDR2 YNNKEL (reference sequence). The CDR3 runs to 17 residues. The V gene lost 1 base and the J gene lost 2 bases, with 18 bases spanning the gap. CDR3 residues: CASSQAPGTGRTYEQYF. In nucleotides, the CDR3 is TGTGCCAGCAGCCAAGCGCCCGGGACCGGGCGAACCTACGAGCAGTACTTC.

The sample holds one count of this clone. The V and J genes are TRBV15 and TRBJ1-5; 8 positions match TRBD1. The germline CDR1 and CDR2 sequences are LNHNV and YYDKDF (reference sequence). The CDR3 totals 15 residues. V shed 5 bases and J 4 bases; nucleotides not matched to a gene: 7. CDR3 residues: CATSPRQGKNQPQHF. CDR3 nucleotide sequence: TGTGCCACCAGCCCCAGACAGGGGAAAAATCAGCCCCAGCATTTT.

This clone was counted once. The chain couples TRBV28 to TRBJ1-2, with a weak D call TRBD1 (6 bases). The CDR3 spans 14 residues. V shed 2 bases and J shed 4 bases, with 11 bases lying between them. Germline CDR1 is MDHEN and CDR2 is SYDVKM. The CDR3 loop is CASSLEQGGYGYTF. DNA for the CDR3: TGTGCCAGCAGTTTAGAACAGGGAGGCTATGGCTACACCTTC.

The rearrangement uses TRBV19 and TRBJ2-7, with TRBD2 as a possible D gene (5 bases). This CDR3 contains 14 residues. Per the germline V gene, CDR1 is LNHDA and CDR2 is SQIVND (reference sequence). Trimming removed 5 bases at V and 6 bases at J, with 17 bases between. CDR3 region: CASSPRTGSPEQYF. As DNA, the CDR3 is TGTGCCAGTAGTCCGCGGACGGGGTCGCCCGAGCAGTACTTC.

The chain joins TRBV19 to TRBJ2-6; 8 bases align to TRBD1. CDR1 is LNHDA, CDR2 SQIVND, per germline (reference sequence). The CDR3 length is 21 residues. V dropped 4 bases and J dropped 0; count of bases not matched to a gene: 17. CDR3 coding DNA: TGTGCCAGTAGTAGCCACCGGGACAGGCCTATCTCCCGCTCTGGGGCCAACGTCCTGACTTTC. This gives the protein CASSSHRDRPISRSGANVLTF.

This sequence joins TRBV29-1 and TRBJ1-2, with D perhaps matching TRBD1 (6 bases). CDR3 length: 14 residues. Germline V gene sequence: CDR1 SQVTM, CDR2 ANQGSEA. Between the trimmed V and J ends, which lost 8 bases and 1 base, there was a span of 17 bases. CDR3 nucleotide sequence: TGCAGCAAAAACGGGGGCGGCCATAACTATGGCTACACCTTC. Translating gives CSKNGGGHNYGYTF. The variable domain in full, with the rest retrieved from reference TRBV29-1 and TRBJ1-2, is SAVISQKPSRDICQRGTSLTIQCQVDSQVTMMFWYRQQPGQSLTLIATANQGSEATYESGFVIDKFPISRPNLTFSTLTVSNMSPEDSSIYLCSKNGGGHNYGYTFGSGTRLTVV.

The chain employs TRBV24-1 and TRBJ2-1; 15 nucleotides line up with TRBD2. Trimming cost V 4 bases and J 5 bases; bases outside gene matches: 11. The CDR3 is 19 residues long. The germline V gene has CDR1 KGHDR and CDR2 SFDVKD. CDR3 in amino acids: CATSETTGTSGRSHNEQFF. DNA for the CDR3: TGTGCCACCAGTGAGACAACCGGGACTAGCGGGAGGTCCCACAATGAGCAGTTCTTC.

The gene calls are TRBV2 and TRBJ2-2; possibly TRBD1 for D (5 bases). There are 16 residues in the CDR3. Trimming cost V 3 bases and J 1 base, with 12 bases left between them. Germline V lookup: CDR1 SNHLY, CDR2 FYNNEI. Here the CDR3 DNA reads TGTGCCAGCAGTGATTGGACAATTAGGAACACCGGGGAGCTGTTTTTT. Translation: CASSDWTIRNTGELFF. The variable domain in full, with the rest retrieved from reference TRBV2 and TRBJ2-2, is EPEVTQTPSHQVTQMGQEVILRCVPISNHLYFYWYRQILGQKVEFLVSFYNNEISEKSEIFDDQFSVERPDGSNFTLKIRSTKLEDSAMYFCASSDWTIRNTGELFFGEGSRLTVL.

The genes are TRBV28 and TRBJ1-2, with D possibly matching TRBD1 (5 bases). The CDR3 runs 13 residues. Germline V gene lookup returns CDR1 MDHEN and CDR2 SYDVKM. Trimming took off 5 bases at V and 4 bases at J, with 11 bases between the two ends. CDR3 loop: CASSAGLLYGYTF. The DNA of the CDR3 is TGTGCCAGCAGTGCGGGACTGCTCTATGGCTACACCTTC.

This chain connects TRBV6-2 or TRBV6-3 to TRBJ1-4; D may be TRBD1 (5 bases). This CDR3 has 15 amino acids. Trimming took 5 bases from V and 2 from J, leaving 12 bases between them. The germline gives CDR1 MNHEY, CDR2 SVGEGT. The CDR3, as DNA: TGTGCCAGCAGTACAAGTGGGGCGACTAATGAAAAACTGTTTTTT. This sequence encodes CASSTSGATNEKLFF.

The gene calls are TRBV29-1 and TRBJ1-1, with TRBD1 as a possible D gene (5 bases). The length of the CDR3 is 14 residues. Germline V lookup: CDR1 SQVTM, CDR2 ANQGSEA. The CDR3 loop reads CSVARGSLNTEAFF. CDR3 sequence (DNA): TGCAGTGTAGCGAGGGGCAGTCTGAACACTGAAGCTTTCTTT.